The sample holds many counts of the clone carrying this TCR beta chain. The source of the sample is a study of blood T cells in healthy people across ages. V was pared by 6 bases and J by 6 bases, with 17 bases of the junction left unmatched. CDR3 length: 15 amino acids. Germline V lookup: CDR1 DFQATT, CDR2 SNEGSKA (reference sequence). Sample-barcoded 5' priming and a J-beta primer mix drove a second PCR of about 7 to 12 cycles. TCRdb itself ran the 5' RACE reads through MiXCR, one entry per CDR3 protein. This sample carries 1.5 million to 1.9 million distinct CDR3 sequences, approximately 42% of them seen once, and the ten largest clones take about 4.1%.

The sequence derives from a woman younger than 30 in good health. The V and J genes are TRBV20-1 and TRBJ2-7; 7 nucleotides align to TRBD1. Sequenced sample: blood. CDR3 residues: CSAPRAGRGFLEQYF. CDR3 bases: TGCAGTGCCCCCCGTGCTGGCAGGGGGTTCCTCGAGCAGTACTTC.